A single sample gave rise to the 26 T cell receptor beta chains below, sequenced in a study of beta chain features in type 1 diabetes. The whole isolated RNA underwent reverse transcription, so sequencing captured expressed TCRB transcripts. Measured with immunoSEQ multiplex PCR; TCRdb has only the in-frame clones, and not every one. The sample yields roughly 350,000 clones, roughly 11% seen once. The sequenced sample was naive CD4+ T cells from blood. These receptors originate from a woman under 40 in good health.

There are a few counts of this clone. The chain has TRBV18 and TRBJ2-7; 10 positions match TRBD2. This CDR3 comprises 16 residues. V dropped 5 bases and J dropped 3; count of bases not matched to a gene: 10. CDR1 and CDR2 from the germline V gene are KGHSH and LQKENI. CDR3 nucleotides: TGTGCCAGCTCATCGCGATCTAGCGGGAGAGTCTACGAGCAGTACTTC. Translation: CASSSRSSGRVYEQYF.

This clone was detected a few times. V is TRBV5-1 and J is TRBJ1-1; D not resolved. The CDR3 contains 13 residues. Germline V lookup: CDR1 SGHRS, CDR2 YFSETQ. Trimming took 2 bases from V and 0 from J, leaving 5 bases between them. CDR3 DNA sequence: TGCGCCAGCAGCTTACAGATGAACACTGAAGCTTTCTTT. Amino acid sequence: CASSLQMNTEAFF.

This clone was found a few times. The chain combines TRBV5-1 with TRBJ2-3, with 8 bases that match TRBD1. The V and J ends lost 0 bases and 1 base, in that order; junction bases with no gene match: 7. Germline V gives CDR1 SGHRS, CDR2 YFSETQ. CDR3 size: 17 residues. CDR3 coding DNA: TGCGCCAGCAGCTTGGTGGGCGGACAGGGAGGCACAGATACGCAGTATTTT. Amino acid sequence: CASSLVGGQGGTDTQYF.

This clone came up a few times. This CDR3 is also generated by other DNA sequences in the sample. V is TRBV7-9 and J is TRBJ2-7, with a possible D match to TRBD1 (6 bases). The V and J ends lost 5 bases and 0 bases respectively, with 11 bases between them. Germline CDR1 reads SEHNR; CDR2 reads FQNEAQ (reference sequence). The CDR3 length is 14 residues. In DNA form, the CDR3 reads TGTGCCAGCAGCCTCCGGGACACCTCCTACGAGCAGTACTTC. Translation: CASSLRDTSYEQYF. Filled out from reference TRBV7-9 and TRBJ2-7, the complete variable domain reads DTGVSQNPRHKITKRGQNVTFRCDPISEHNRLYWYRQTLGQGPEFLTYFQNEAQLEKSRLLSDRFSAERPKGSFSTLEIQRTEQGDSAMYLCASSLRDTSYEQYFGPGTRLTVT.

The chain links TRBV5-4 to TRBJ2-2; D is possibly TRBD2 (6 bases). Germline lookup yields CDR1 SGHNT and CDR2 YYREEE (reference sequence). This CDR3 region has 13 residues. V was trimmed by 4 bases and J by 7 bases, leaving 11 bases between them. The CDR3 loop is CASSRDFSGELFF. The CDR3, as DNA: TGTGCCAGCAGCCGGGACTTTAGCGGGGAGCTGTTTTTT. Full variable domain (missing parts from reference TRBV5-4 and TRBJ2-2): ETGVTQSPTHLIKTRGQQVTLRCSSQSGHNTVSWYQQALGQGPQFIFQYYREEENGRGNFPPRFSGLQFPNYSSELNVNALELDDSALYLCASSRDFSGELFFGEGSRLTVL.

J is TRBJ2-3 and V is TRBV7-2, with 12 bases aligning to TRBD2. The V segment lost 5 bases and the J segment 3 bases; nucleotides outside the gene matches: 3. The CDR3 totals 15 residues. The germline CDR1 and CDR2 sequences are SGHTA and FQGNSA. CDR3 in amino acids: CASSRLAGVTDTQYF. CDR3 bases: TGTGCCAGCAGCCGACTAGCGGGAGTAACAGATACGCAGTATTTT. Together with reference TRBV7-2 and TRBJ2-3, the CDR3 gives the full variable domain: GAGVSQSPSNKVTEKGKDVELRCDPISGHTALYWYRQSLGQGLEFLIYFQGNSAPDKSGLPSDRFSAERTGGSVSTLTIQRTQQEDSAVYLCASSRLAGVTDTQYFGPGTRLTVL.

The rearrangement uses TRBV28 and TRBJ1-5; D is uncertain. Trimming left V 11 bases short and J 4 bases short, with 18 bases between. Germline loops: CDR1 MDHEN, CDR2 SYDVKM. The CDR3 sequence is 14 residues long. The CDR3 sequence: CAGGTGIQNQPQHF. CDR3 DNA: TGTGCCGGTGGTACCGGGATCCAAAATCAGCCCCAGCATTTT.

This clone was detected only a few times. V usage is TRBV7-2 and J usage is TRBJ1-5, with 8 bases fitting TRBD1. The V gene's germline CDR1 is SGHTA and CDR2 FQGNSA. The J segment lost 2 bases and the V segment lost 4 bases, leaving 4 bases of the junction unmatched. The CDR3 consists of 15 residues. For the CDR3, the DNA is TGTGCCAGCAGCTCGGACAGGGCGGGCAATCAGCCCCAGCATTTT. Amino acid sequence: CASSSDRAGNQPQHF. Full variable domain (rest looked up from reference TRBV7-2 and TRBJ1-5): GAGVSQSPSNKVTEKGKDVELRCDPISGHTALYWYRQSLGQGLEFLIYFQGNSAPDKSGLPSDRFSAERTGGSVSTLTIQRTQQEDSAVYLCASSSDRAGNQPQHFGDGTRLSIL.

This clone was seen a few times. This chain joins TRBV28 and TRBJ1-5; no reliable D call. V gave up 2 bases and J gave up 3 bases, with 8 bases separating them. This CDR3 region has 14 residues. Per germline, CDR1 MDHEN and CDR2 SYDVKM. Here the CDR3 DNA reads TGTGCCAGCAGTTTAACCCAGGTCAATCAGCCCCAGCATTTT. It codes for CASSLTQVNQPQHF.

This clone appeared a few times. This sequence joins TRBV5-6 and TRBJ1-2; the D gene is possibly TRBD1 (5 bases). This CDR3 spans 12 amino acids. Trimming cost V 4 bases and J 7 bases, with 11 bases left between them. The germline V gene encodes CDR1 SGHDT and CDR2 YYEEEE. The CDR3 protein is CASSAGSGGYTF. The CDR3 DNA is TGTGCCAGCAGCGCAGGGTCTGGTGGCTACACCTTC.

V is TRBV27 and J is TRBJ1-3; 11 nucleotides line up with TRBD1. The CDR3 is 16 amino acids. Germline V CDR1 and CDR2: MNHEY, SMNVEV (reference sequence). The trim removed 3 bases at V and 2 bases at J, leaving 3 bases unmatched. Here the CDR3 DNA reads TGTGCCAGCAGTTTCTTGGGACAGGGGGCTGGAAACACCATATATTTT. It codes for CASSFLGQGAGNTIYF.

The gene calls are TRBV5-4 and TRBJ1-2; TRBD1 might be the D (6 bases). Trimming pared 6 bases from V and 3 bases from J, leaving 18 bases between. Germline CDR1 reads SGHNT; CDR2 reads YYREEE (reference sequence). The CDR3 extends over 15 amino acids. The CDR3 reads CASTVGGRVDYGYTF. The CDR3, as DNA: TGTGCCAGCACCGTCGGGGGGCGCGTTGACTATGGCTACACCTTC.

This rearrangement joins TRBV9 to TRBJ2-5; TRBD1 might be the D (6 bases). Germline V gene sequence: CDR1 SGDLS, CDR2 YYNGEE. The germline V and J ends were trimmed by 0 bases and 1 base, with 10 bases remaining between them. This CDR3 is 15 amino acids long. The CDR3, as DNA: TGTGCCAGCAGCGTAGGGACAGCGATCCAAGAGACCCAGTACTTC. This sequence encodes CASSVGTAIQETQYF.

There are a few counts of this clone. The chain employs TRBV11-2 and TRBJ2-6; weak D call: TRBD1 (5 bases). Between the trimmed V and J ends, which lost 3 bases and 3 bases, there was a span of 9 bases. Germline CDR1 reads SGHAT; CDR2 reads FQNNGV. The CDR3 totals 15 residues. CDR3 loop: CASSFGQGGANVLTF. Here the CDR3 DNA reads TGTGCCAGCAGCTTTGGGCAGGGTGGGGCCAACGTCCTGACTTTC.

The table lists this clone with a few counts. The V gene is TRBV10-3, the J gene TRBJ2-3; perhaps TRBD2 as D (5 bases). The germline V gene has CDR1 ENHRY and CDR2 SYGVKD. The CDR3 runs 13 residues. V lost 4 bases and J lost 4, with 9 bases in between. CDR3 DNA: TGTGCCATCAGTGGGGGTAGCGCAGATACGCAGTATTTT. Translating gives CAISGGSADTQYF.

The chain carries TRBV28 and TRBJ1-1; D is unresolved. V was shortened by 7 bases and J by 2 bases, with 17 bases between the two germline ends. The CDR3 is made up of 15 amino acids. CDR1 and CDR2 from the germline V gene are MDHEN and SYDVKM. CDR3 region: CASTLGGWENTEAFF. In DNA form, the CDR3 reads TGTGCCAGCACCTTAGGAGGGTGGGAAAACACTGAAGCTTTCTTT.

The chain uses TRBV7-2 and TRBJ2-7, with D perhaps TRBD2 (5 bases). This CDR3 is built from 13 residues. Germline V gene data show CDR1 as SGHTA and CDR2 as FQGNSA. V was shortened by 6 bases and J by 0 bases, with 9 bases between the two germline ends. The CDR3 is CASRVAGSYEQYF. CDR3 nucleotides: TGTGCCAGCAGGGTCGCGGGCTCCTACGAGCAGTACTTC. The whole variable domain, remainder taken from reference TRBV7-2 and TRBJ2-7, is GAGVSQSPSNKVTEKGKDVELRCDPISGHTALYWYRQSLGQGLEFLIYFQGNSAPDKSGLPSDRFSAERTGGSVSTLTIQRTQQEDSAVYLCASRVAGSYEQYFGPGTRLTVT.

This rearrangement joins TRBV7-9 to TRBJ2-5; 8 bases are a match to TRBD1. V lost 5 bases and J lost 2; bases outside the gene matches: 4. The CDR3 is 14 residues long. CDR1 SEHNR and CDR2 FQNEAQ come from the germline V gene (reference sequence). CDR3 region: CASSRTGTQETQYF. The CDR3 nucleotides are TGTGCCAGCAGCCGGACAGGGACTCAAGAGACCCAGTACTTC.

The rearrangement joins TRBV27 to TRBJ2-3; 7 bases align to TRBD2. V was clipped by 6 bases and J by 1 base; unmatched bases: 19. The CDR3 length is 19 residues. The V gene's germline CDR1 is MNHEY and CDR2 SMNVEV (reference sequence). CDR3 sequence: CASSPGLADPFLRTDTQYF. CDR3 DNA sequence: TGTGCCAGCAGCCCGGGGCTAGCGGACCCGTTCCTCCGCACAGATACGCAGTATTTT.

The chain carries TRBV25-1 and TRBJ1-2, with D possibly TRBD1 on 5 matching bases. Trimming took off 3 bases at V and 2 bases at J, with 7 bases between the two ends. The CDR3 contains 13 residues. The V gene's germline CDR1 is MGHDK and CDR2 SYGVNS. The CDR3 is CASSETANYGYTF. The CDR3 DNA is TGTGCCAGCAGTGAGACAGCGAACTATGGCTACACCTTC.

This clone turned up a few times. V usage is TRBV5-1 and J usage is TRBJ2-1; D gene unclear. The CDR3 spans 11 residues. Germline CDR1 SGHRS, CDR2 YFSETQ. The V and J ends lost 4 bases and 9 bases respectively, with 8 bases between them. The CDR3 protein is CASSAVSEQFF. CDR3 bases: TGCGCCAGCAGCGCGGTCTCTGAGCAGTTCTTC.

This clone was observed a few times. The chain carries TRBV29-1 and TRBJ2-3; tentatively, D is TRBD2 (6 bases). This CDR3 has 14 residues. V gave up 8 bases and J gave up 0 bases, with 15 bases separating them. Germline assignment: CDR1 SQVTM and CDR2 ANQGSEA. CDR3 in DNA: TGCAGCTCTTCAATCGGGAGTAGCACAGATACGCAGTATTTT. Translated, it gives CSSSIGSSTDTQYF.

J is TRBJ2-1 and V is TRBV15, with a weak D call TRBD1 (9 bases). Trimming shortened V by 3 bases and J by 5 bases, and 32 bases separated the two germline ends. The CDR3 consists of 21 residues. Germline CDR1 and CDR2: LNHNV and YYDKDF (reference sequence). CDR3 sequence (DNA): TGTGCCACCAGCAGGCTTACACCGGGACAGGGTACTAGCGGAACCGACAATGAGCAGTTCTTC. Amino acid sequence: CATSRLTPGQGTSGTDNEQFF.

The chain has TRBV5-8 and TRBJ2-2; 8 nucleotides align to TRBD1. The V segment lost 4 bases and the J segment 2 bases; nucleotides outside the gene matches: 7. The CDR3 is made up of 16 amino acids. In germline, CDR1 is SGHTS, CDR2 YDEGEE. The CDR3 DNA reads as TGTGCCAGCAGCGTTGGGACAGGTTTAAACACCGGGGAGCTGTTTTTT. As protein: CASSVGTGLNTGELFF.

This clone was found a few times. The chain joins TRBV28 to TRBJ2-7, with D possibly TRBD1 on 6 matching bases. The CDR3 loop spans 13 amino acids. Trimming removed 8 bases from V and 5 bases from J, with 16 bases in between. Germline V gene sequence: CDR1 MDHEN, CDR2 SYDVKM. As DNA, the CDR3 is TGTGCCAGCGGCTTGGGGACAAAGGACGAGCAGTACTTC. Protein: CASGLGTKDEQYF.

This clone was seen a handful of times. V and J are TRBV4-3 and TRBJ2-1; 10 bases align to TRBD2. The junction had 5 bases not matched to a gene; V was cut back by 4 bases and J by 5 bases. Germline V lookup: CDR1 LGHNA, CDR2 YSLEER. The length of the CDR3 is 15 residues. This chain's CDR3 is CASSRVAGGNNEQFF. DNA of the CDR3: TGCGCCAGCAGCCGGGTAGCGGGAGGTAACAATGAGCAGTTCTTC.